This T cell receptor (beta chain) was observed in a study of T cell changes during pregnancy in multiple sclerosis. Germline V lookup: CDR1 SNHLY, CDR2 FYNNEI. The CDR3 sequence is 12 residues long. V was clipped by 9 bases and J by 8 bases; unmatched bases: 4. Assay used: immunoSEQ multiplex PCR; TCRdb lists only in-frame clones, some missing. The table shows approximately 59,000 clones, with more than 75% occurring only once. Material: peripheral blood, obtained in the third trimester of pregnancy. The chain uses TRBV2 and TRBJ1-6, with 7 positions matching TRBD1. The receptor's source is a female donor in good health, enrolled as a control in a pregnancy study. This CDR3 is CARQGIYSPLHF. The DNA of the CDR3 is TGTGCCAGACAGGGGATCTATTCACCCCTCCACTTT.